Listed here are 29 T cell receptor beta chains from one sample, sequenced in a study of OX40 agonist ivuxolimab in advanced cancers. The library was made by the immunoSEQ multiplex PCR assay. Here the immuneACCESS table is served through TCRdb, limited to in-frame sequences with V and J called. Missing clones are a known gap in these copies; in checked studies unresolved V genes cover under half, and the rest lacks a known reason. The sample table shows approximately 90,000 clones, and roughly 89% are seen once. Approximately 0.35% of the sample is taken by the ten largest. The source was CD4+ or CD8+ T cells sorted from blood, collected in a trial of the OX40 agonist ivuxolimab. These receptors were collected from an adult with an advanced solid tumor such as melanoma, head and neck, liver or kidney cancer.

This clone came up once. This rearrangement joins TRBV6-6 to TRBJ2-3; 8 bases are a match to TRBD2. The V gene end was trimmed by 6 bases and the J gene end by 3 bases; junction bases not matched to a gene: 5. From germline, CDR1 is MNHNY and CDR2 SVGAGI (reference sequence). The CDR3 covers 14 residues. The CDR3 region has the DNA TGTGCCAGCAGCACGGGACTAGGGACAGATACGCAGTATTTT. This codes for CASSTGLGTDTQYF.

This clone was seen a handful of times. The rearrangement uses TRBV4-1 and TRBJ1-2; no firm D call. Looked up from germline, CDR1 is MGHRA and CDR2 is YSYEKL. V was clipped by 0 bases and J by 1 base, with 12 bases between them. The CDR3 covers 16 residues. The CDR3 nucleotides are TGCGCCAGCAGCCAAGATAGCAGATCGATTAACTATGGCTACACCTTC. Amino acid sequence: CASSQDSRSINYGYTF.

CDR3 nucleotides: TGTGCCAGCAGCTTAGGCCGGGTCCCCCTGGAGCAGTACTTC. This encodes CASSLGRVPLEQYF. V and J are TRBV11-2 and TRBJ2-7; no firm D call. The V end lost 1 base, the J end lost 7 bases, and 14 bases lay between the germline ends. Per the germline V gene, CDR1 is SGHAT and CDR2 is FQNNGV. The CDR3 is 14 residues long.

The chain carries TRBV19 and TRBJ2-4; 7 positions match TRBD1. The CDR3 is made up of 17 amino acids. Trimming cost V 1 base and J 2 bases; bases outside gene matches: 8. CDR1 is LNHDA, CDR2 SQIVND, per germline (reference sequence). CDR3 nucleotides: TGTGCCAGTAGTATAGTACAGACAGGGAGAACCAAAAACATTCAGTACTTC. The encoded protein is CASSIVQTGRTKNIQYF.

The chain employs TRBV7-9 and TRBJ2-7; perhaps TRBD2 as D (5 bases). There are 14 residues in the CDR3. Trimming left V 1 base short and J 5 bases short, with 12 bases between. Per germline, CDR1 SEHNR and CDR2 FQNEAQ (reference sequence). This CDR3 reads CASSLEASQNEQYF. The CDR3 bases are TGTGCCAGCAGCTTAGAGGCTAGCCAAAACGAGCAGTACTTC.

This clone was recorded once. The rearrangement uses TRBV7-8 and TRBJ2-5, with D perhaps being TRBD1 or TRBD2 (6 bases each). CDR1 and CDR2 from the germline V gene are SGHVS and FQNEAQ. This CDR3 has 19 amino acids. V lost 5 bases and J lost 5, with 30 bases in between. CDR3 coding DNA: TGTGCCAGCAGCCCGAACCGGGGCCTGTCGGGGGCCTTGATGGAGACCCAGTACTTC. This encodes CASSPNRGLSGALMETQYF.

The chain carries TRBV7-9 and TRBJ2-5, with D possibly being TRBD1 or TRBD2 (5 bases each). Germline CDR1 SEHNR, CDR2 FQNEAQ (reference sequence). Trimming stripped 5 bases from V and 5 bases from J, with 15 bases between. The CDR3 has 14 amino acids. The CDR3 coding sequence is TGTGCCAGCAGCCCAGGGACCGCTCGGGAGACCCAGTACTTC. The encoded protein is CASSPGTARETQYF.

Only a few counts were recorded for this clone. V is TRBV2 and J is TRBJ1-4, with 10 bases lining up with TRBD1. This CDR3 is 15 amino acids long. The V gene's germline CDR1 is SNHLY and CDR2 FYNNEI. The junction had 9 bases not matched to a gene; V was cut back by 6 bases and J by 8 bases. The chain's CDR3 is CASRVPGQGYEKLFF. CDR3 DNA: TGTGCCAGCAGAGTACCGGGACAGGGGTACGAAAAACTGTTTTTT. Looking up the rest from reference TRBV2 and TRBJ1-4 gives the full variable domain: EPEVTQTPSHQVTQMGQEVILRCVPISNHLYFYWYRQILGQKVEFLVSFYNNEISEKSEIFDDQFSVERPDGSNFTLKIRSTKLEDSAMYFCASRVPGQGYEKLFFGSGTQLSVL.

The rearrangement joins TRBV5-4 to TRBJ2-1; D not resolved. CDR3 size: 11 residues. Germline V gene sequence: CDR1 SGHNT, CDR2 YYREEE (reference sequence). V lost 5 bases, J lost 9 bases, and 9 bases lay in between. CDR3 loop: CASSRIGEQFF. DNA of the CDR3: TGTGCCAGCAGTCGAATAGGTGAGCAGTTCTTC.

The rearrangement links TRBV5-1 to TRBJ2-5, with no clear D. The ends were cut back, 2 bases at V and 1 base at J, with 6 bases in the middle. The CDR3 runs to 13 residues. From germline, CDR1 is SGHRS and CDR2 YFSETQ. In nucleotides, the CDR3 is TGCGCCAGCAGCTTAGACATCCAAGAGACCCAGTACTTC. This codes for CASSLDIQETQYF.

This chain connects TRBV29-1 to TRBJ2-7, with 11 bases that match TRBD2. The germline V gene encodes CDR1 SQVTM and CDR2 ANQGSEA. V gave up 4 bases and J gave up 5 bases; unmatched junction bases: 7. There are 14 residues in the CDR3. The CDR3 reads CSVGVLAGGDEQYF. The CDR3 bases are TGCAGCGTTGGAGTCCTAGCGGGAGGTGACGAGCAGTACTTC.

CDR3 sequence: CAWRLTGFRDGYTF. The CDR3 DNA reads TGTGCCTGGAGACTGACAGGATTTAGGGATGGCTACACCTTC. The genes are TRBV30 and TRBJ1-2; the D gene is possibly TRBD1 (6 bases). V was trimmed by 3 bases and J by 6 bases, leaving 17 bases between them. CDR1 is GTSNPN and CDR2 is SVGIG in the germline V gene (reference sequence). This CDR3 is 14 amino acids long.

The chain is built from TRBV7-9 and TRBJ2-3; no firm D call. V was pared by 5 bases and J by 7 bases, with 10 bases between. This CDR3 is 12 amino acids long. Germline CDR1 reads SEHNR; CDR2 reads FQNEAQ (reference sequence). The CDR3 DNA reads TGTGCCAGCAGCCCAGGCGCCTATACGCAGTATTTT. Amino acids: CASSPGAYTQYF.

J is TRBJ1-2 and V is TRBV6-6; D is unresolved. This CDR3 is 13 amino acids long. The V end lost 6 bases, the J end lost 13 bases, and 21 bases lay between the germline ends. CDR1 is MNHNY and CDR2 is SVGAGI in the germline V gene (reference sequence). The CDR3 region has the DNA TGTGCCAGCAGGCCCTCCTGGACCCCCACCGGCACCTTC. Its translation is CASRPSWTPTGTF.

The chain employs TRBV27 and TRBJ1-2; TRBD1 matches at 7 bases. The length of the CDR3 is 18 residues. The V gene end was trimmed by 4 bases and the J gene end by 3 bases; junction bases not matched to a gene: 17. Germline values: CDR1 MNHEY, CDR2 SMNVEV (reference sequence). DNA of the CDR3: TGTGCCAGCAGTTCATACGGGGACGGGGACAGCGGGGACTATGGCTACACCTTC. It is translated as CASSSYGDGDSGDYGYTF.

The count of this clone is one. The chain uses TRBV5-1 and TRBJ2-5, with TRBD1 matching over 11 bases. Germline loops: CDR1 SGHRS, CDR2 YFSETQ. The V gene end was trimmed by 6 bases and the J gene end by 5 bases; junction bases not matched to a gene: 9. CDR3 size: 15 residues. CDR3 coding DNA: TGCGCCAGCATGCCTGGCGGGACAGGGGGGGAGACCCAGTACTTC. Amino acids: CASMPGGTGGETQYF.

The genes are TRBV6-6 and TRBJ1-5, with a tentative D call TRBD1 (5 bases). CDR1 and CDR2 (germline): MNHNY, SVGAGI (reference sequence). The ends were cut back, 4 bases at V and 10 bases at J, with 17 bases in the middle. The CDR3 sequence is 14 residues long. The chain's CDR3 is CASSSSGPNGPQHF. DNA of the CDR3: TGTGCCAGCAGTTCATCGGGACCCAATGGTCCCCAGCATTTT.

The V and J genes are TRBV30 and TRBJ1-2, with D perhaps matching TRBD1 (5 bases). The CDR3 has 14 residues. V dropped 2 bases and J dropped 8 bases, with 18 bases sitting between them. In germline, CDR1 is GTSNPN, CDR2 SVGIG (reference sequence). The CDR3 DNA reads as TGTGCCTGGAGTCTAAGGACGGGGGTCGGGGGCTACACCTTC. Protein product: CAWSLRTGVGGYTF.

The gene calls are TRBV7-6 and TRBJ2-2; 7 bases match TRBD2. This CDR3 is built from 17 residues. Trimming at V came to 1 base and at J to 1 base, leaving 6 bases not matched to a gene. Per the germline V gene, CDR1 is SGHVS and CDR2 is FNYEAQ. This CDR3 reads CASSLGGGALNTGELFF. In DNA, the CDR3 is TGTGCCAGCAGCTTAGGGGGAGGGGCCCTGAACACCGGGGAGCTGTTTTTT.

The chain has TRBV25-1 and TRBJ2-6; D possibly corresponds to TRBD1 (5 bases). Trimming stripped 5 bases from V and 4 bases from J, with 12 bases between. The CDR3 has 15 residues. The V gene's germline CDR1 is MGHDK and CDR2 SYGVNS. This CDR3 is CASSHRYGGANVLTF. Here the CDR3 DNA reads TGTGCCAGCAGTCACAGGTACGGGGGGGCCAACGTCCTGACTTTC.

The V gene is TRBV9, the J gene TRBJ2-1; 12 bases match TRBD2. CDR3 size: 15 residues. V dropped 4 bases and J dropped 7; count of bases not matched to a gene: 6. The germline CDR1 and CDR2 sequences are SGDLS and YYNGEE. The CDR3 spells CASSWTSGKGNEQFF. CDR3 DNA sequence: TGTGCCAGCAGCTGGACTAGCGGGAAGGGGAATGAGCAGTTCTTC. Full variable domain (missing parts from reference TRBV9 and TRBJ2-1): DSGVTQTPKHLITATGQRVTLRCSPRSGDLSVYWYQQSLDQGLQFLIQYYNGEERAKGNILERFSAQQFPDLHSELNLSSLELGDSALYFCASSWTSGKGNEQFFGPGTRLTVL.

The rearrangement uses TRBV19 and TRBJ1-5; D possibly corresponds to TRBD1 (5 bases). V lost 3 bases and J 3 bases, leaving 9 bases between the germline ends. This CDR3 has 14 amino acids. Looked up from germline, CDR1 is LNHDA and CDR2 is SQIVND (reference sequence). In DNA, the CDR3 is TGTGCCAGTAGTATGCGACAGTACAATCAGCCCCAGCATTTT. Encoded protein: CASSMRQYNQPQHF. Combining the CDR3 with reference TRBV19 and TRBJ1-5 gives the whole variable domain DGGITQSPKYLFRKEGQNVTLSCEQNLNHDAMYWYRQDPGQGLRLIYYSQIVNDFQKGDIAEGYSVSREKKESFPLTVTSAQKNPTAFYLCASSMRQYNQPQHFGDGTRLSIL.

The chain couples TRBV19 to TRBJ2-3; 10 bases match TRBD2. Germline V gene sequence: CDR1 LNHDA, CDR2 SQIVND (reference sequence). Trimming cost V 6 bases and J 0 bases; bases outside gene matches: 3. The CDR3 extends over 15 amino acids. The CDR3 DNA reads TGTGCCAGTAGCGAACTAGCGGGGAGCACAGATACGCAGTATTTT. This encodes CASSELAGSTDTQYF.

The chain employs TRBV5-1 and TRBJ2-3; unclear D gene. V lost 8 bases, J lost 3 bases, and 13 bases lay in between. The germline V gene encodes CDR1 SGHRS and CDR2 YFSETQ. The CDR3 spans 13 residues. The CDR3 DNA follows: TGCGCCAGTTTCACGGATAGGACAGATACGCAGTATTTT. It codes for CASFTDRTDTQYF.

V usage is TRBV20-1 and J usage is TRBJ1-1, with D uncertain. The germline gives CDR1 DFQATT, CDR2 SNEGSKA (reference sequence). The CDR3 contains 11 residues. V gave up 8 bases and J gave up 1 base, with 8 bases separating them. CDR3 nucleotides: TGCAGTCAAATGAAGAACACTGAAGCTTTCTTT. Amino acid sequence: CSQMKNTEAFF.

The chain employs TRBV7-3 and TRBJ2-1; 12 bases are shared with TRBD2. The V gene end was trimmed by 5 bases and the J gene end by 7 bases; junction bases not matched to a gene: 3. CDR1 is SGHTA and CDR2 is FQGTGA in the germline V gene. The CDR3 is made up of 14 amino acids. As DNA, the CDR3 is TGTGCCAGCAGCCGACTAGCGGGAGTTAATGAGCAGTTCTTC. Translated: CASSRLAGVNEQFF. Looking up the rest from reference TRBV7-3 and TRBJ2-1 gives the full variable domain: GAGVSQTPSNKVTEKGKYVELRCDPISGHTALYWYRQSLGQGPEFLIYFQGTGAADDSGLPNDRFFAVRPEGSVSTLKIQRTERGDSAVYLCASSRLAGVNEQFFGPGTRLTVL.

This clone came up a few times. The genes are TRBV5-4 and TRBJ2-1; D gene ambiguous. This CDR3 comprises 11 residues. The V end lost 2 bases, the J end lost 9 bases, and 6 bases lay between the germline ends. Per germline, CDR1 SGHNT and CDR2 YYREEE (reference sequence). CDR3 coding DNA: TGTGCCAGCAGCTTAACGGCTGAGCAGTTCTTC. Protein: CASSLTAEQFF.

The chain combines TRBV7-6 with TRBJ1-5; TRBD1 matches 9 bases. J was trimmed by 3 bases and V by 1 base; bases with no gene match: 1. Germline values: CDR1 SGHVS, CDR2 FNYEAQ. The CDR3 runs to 15 residues. CDR3 bases: TGTGCCAGCAGCTTAGGGACAGGGGCCAATCAGCCCCAGCATTTT. Translating it yields CASSLGTGANQPQHF. The variable domain in full, with the rest retrieved from reference TRBV7-6 and TRBJ1-5, is GAGVSQSPRYKVTKRGQDVALRCDPISGHVSLYWYRQALGQGPEFLTYFNYEAQQDKSGLPNDRFSAERPEGSISTLTIQRTEQRDSAMYRCASSLGTGANQPQHFGDGTRLSIL.

The CDR3 is CASSQGYRKNQPQHF. The CDR3 bases are TGTGCCAGCAGCCAAGGCTACAGGAAAAATCAGCCCCAGCATTTT. This sequence joins TRBV4-2 and TRBJ1-5, with D perhaps TRBD1 (5 bases). The germline CDR1 and CDR2 sequences are LGHNA and YNFKEQ. Trimming removed 1 base from V and 4 bases from J, with 11 bases in between. This CDR3 comprises 15 residues.